The 25 T cell receptor beta chains below come from one sample, sequenced in a study of T cells and copy number aberrations in small-cell lung cancer. Only in-frame clones appear in the TCRdb table, and some are missing; sequencing was by immunoSEQ multiplex PCR. Found here are 2,500 or so clones, more than 65% of them singletons; the top ten hold under 12%. The sequenced sample consisted of normal tissue next to the tumor. The source is a man in his 70s with small cell lung cancer.

This clone appeared a single time. CDR3: CASSPQGPTGELFF. The CDR3 DNA reads as TGTGCCAGCTCACCACAGGGACCTACCGGGGAGCTGTTTTTT. The chain links TRBV18 to TRBJ2-2, with D perhaps TRBD1 or TRBD2 (5 bases each). V lost 1 base and J 5 bases, leaving 8 bases between the germline ends. CDR3 length equals 14 residues. CDR1 and CDR2 (germline): KGHSH, LQKENI.

The V and J genes are TRBV4-1 and TRBJ2-2; D remains unclear. The CDR3 is made up of 14 amino acids. V was shortened by 4 bases and J by 2 bases, with 8 bases between the two germline ends. The V gene's germline CDR1 is MGHRA and CDR2 YSYEKL. CDR3 protein: CASSRGQNTGELFF. The CDR3 region has the DNA TGCGCCAGCAGCCGCGGTCAAAACACCGGGGAGCTGTTTTTT.

This clone was seen only once. The rearrangement joins TRBV30 to TRBJ2-7, with TRBD1 matching over 11 bases. Germline assignment: CDR1 GTSNPN and CDR2 SVGIG (reference sequence). The CDR3 spans 13 residues. V lost 2 bases, J lost 4 bases, and 1 base stayed unmatched. The CDR3 coding sequence is TGTGCCTGGAGTCGGGACAGGGGGTACGAGCAGTACGTC. Translated: CAWSRDRGYEQYV.

V gene TRBV5-1 combines with J gene TRBJ2-5; 8 positions match TRBD2. With 0 bases clipped from V and 5 bases from J, the junction kept 0 bases outside the gene matches. This CDR3 spans 13 amino acids. Germline V lookup: CDR1 SGHRS, CDR2 YFSETQ. The DNA for the CDR3 is TGCGCCAGCAGCTTGGGCGGGGGGGAGACCCAGTACTTC. Residues: CASSLGGGETQYF.

CDR3 DNA: TGTGCCAGCAGCTTACAGGGGGTTGGGACTGAAGCTTTCTTT. It specifies CASSLQGVGTEAFF. V is TRBV7-3 and J is TRBJ1-1, with 7 bases identical to TRBD1. The trim removed 2 bases at V and 5 bases at J, leaving 5 bases unmatched. The CDR3 covers 14 residues. From germline, CDR1 is SGHTA and CDR2 FQGTGA.

The chain is built from TRBV7-9 and TRBJ2-3; the match to TRBD2 covers 13 bases. The germline V gene encodes CDR1 SEHNR and CDR2 FQNEAQ (reference sequence). The trim removed 2 bases at V and 4 bases at J, leaving 9 bases unmatched. The CDR3 consists of 18 residues. The CDR3 DNA is TGTGCCAGCAGCTTAAAGGGGGGACTAGCGGGGTTCGCAGATACGCAGTATTTT. Translation gives CASSLKGGLAGFADTQYF.

The chain is built from TRBV14 and TRBJ1-3; D is uncertain. Trimming stripped 4 bases from V and 1 base from J, with 17 bases between. Looked up from germline, CDR1 is SGHDN and CDR2 is FVKESK. The CDR3 is made up of 17 amino acids. The CDR3 loop reads CASSPLSEAGSGNTIYF. CDR3 DNA: TGTGCCAGCAGCCCTCTTTCAGAGGCCGGTTCTGGAAACACCATATATTTT. Drawing the rest from reference TRBV14 and TRBJ1-3, the complete variable domain is EAGVTQFPSHSVIEKGQTVTLRCDPISGHDNLYWYRRVMGKEIKFLLHFVKESKQDESGMPNNRFLAERTGGTYSTLKVQPAELEDSGVYFCASSPLSEAGSGNTIYFGEGSWLTVV.

The rearrangement joins TRBV4-1 to TRBJ1-2, with TRBD1 identical over 7 bases. The V gene's germline CDR1 is MGHRA and CDR2 YSYEKL. The J segment lost 1 base and the V segment lost 3 bases, leaving 5 bases of the junction unmatched. The CDR3 length is 15 residues. The CDR3 protein is CASSHTGVNNYGYTF. In DNA form, the CDR3 reads TGCGCCAGCAGCCATACAGGGGTCAATAACTATGGCTACACCTTC.

The J gene is TRBJ1-1, the V gene TRBV18; D not resolved. Germline V gene sequence: CDR1 KGHSH, CDR2 LQKENI. Trimming cost V 6 bases and J 11 bases, with 16 bases left between them. The CDR3 consists of 12 residues. The CDR3 nucleotides read TGTGCCAGCTCCACTCAAGGGCTCCCGGCTTTCTTT. This sequence encodes CASSTQGLPAFF.

This clone was counted a single time. The CDR3 reads CASSVGPEEGQPQHF. In DNA form, the CDR3 reads TGTGCCAGCAGCGTAGGTCCGGAGGAGGGTCAGCCCCAGCATTTT. This rearrangement joins TRBV9 to TRBJ1-5; D not certain. This CDR3 has 15 amino acids. Germline assignment: CDR1 SGDLS and CDR2 YYNGEE. The V end was cut by 0 bases, the J end by 6 bases, with 13 bases between.

The chain joins TRBV18 to TRBJ1-2; 8 nucleotides agree with TRBD1. The V gene end was trimmed by 4 bases and the J gene end by 4 bases; junction bases not matched to a gene: 2. CDR3 length: 13 amino acids. Germline V gives CDR1 KGHSH, CDR2 LQKENI. This chain's CDR3 is CASSQDRGYGYTF. The CDR3 coding sequence is TGTGCCAGCTCACAAGACAGGGGCTATGGCTACACCTTC. The full variable domain, in which reference TRBV18 and TRBJ1-2 provide the parts outside the CDR3, is NAGVMQNPRHLVRRRGQEARLRCSPMKGHSHVYWYRQLPEEGLKFMVYLQKENIIDESGMPKERFSAEFPKEGPSILRIQQVVRGDSAAYFCASSQDRGYGYTFGSGTRLTVV.

This clone was counted only a few times. This chain joins TRBV6-6 and TRBJ1-1; D unresolved. Trimming pared 2 bases from V and 5 bases from J, leaving 9 bases between. The CDR3 contains 13 residues. Looked up from germline, CDR1 is MNHNY and CDR2 is SVGAGI (reference sequence). The CDR3: CASSYAIITEAFF. CDR3 coding DNA: TGTGCCAGCAGTTACGCAATCATAACTGAAGCTTTCTTT.

The chain is built from TRBV18 and TRBJ1-4; D ambiguous. CDR1 and CDR2 (germline): KGHSH, LQKENI. With 3 bases removed from V and 4 bases from J, the gap between germline ends came to 9 bases. The CDR3 consists of 14 residues. In nucleotides, the CDR3 is TGTGCCAGCTCACCGGTCGGCGGTAATGAAAAACTGTTTTTT. Translating it yields CASSPVGGNEKLFF.

The rearrangement links TRBV27 to TRBJ2-5; 11 nucleotides agree with TRBD1. CDR1 is MNHEY and CDR2 is SMNVEV in the germline V gene (reference sequence). V shed 1 base, J shed 3 bases, and the junction held 1 base outside the gene matches. The length of the CDR3 is 15 residues. The CDR3 sequence: CASSLLGQGEETQYF. CDR3 sequence (DNA): TGTGCCAGCAGTTTATTGGGACAGGGGGAAGAGACCCAGTACTTC.

V is TRBV5-1 and J is TRBJ2-2; no clear D gene. The CDR3 contains 15 residues. V was trimmed by 1 base and J by 3 bases, leaving 10 bases between them. The germline V gene encodes CDR1 SGHRS and CDR2 YFSETQ. In DNA, the CDR3 is TGCGCCAGCAGCTTGAAAGGAGTGTACACCGGGGAGCTGTTTTTT. Residues: CASSLKGVYTGELFF.

The gene calls are TRBV2 and TRBJ1-6, with D unclear. The CDR3 contains 12 residues. V lost 2 bases and J 10 bases, leaving 6 bases between the germline ends. The germline V gene encodes CDR1 SNHLY and CDR2 FYNNEI. This chain's CDR3 is CASSENQSPLHF. As DNA, the CDR3 is TGTGCCAGCAGTGAAAACCAGTCACCCCTCCACTTT. Based on the CDR3 plus reference TRBV2 and TRBJ1-6, the full variable domain is EPEVTQTPSHQVTQMGQEVILRCVPISNHLYFYWYRQILGQKVEFLVSFYNNEISEKSEIFDDQFSVERPDGSNFTLKIRSTKLEDSAMYFCASSENQSPLHFGNGTRLTVT.

The chain employs TRBV27 and TRBJ2-7; TRBD2 matches 8 bases. Germline CDR1 reads MNHEY; CDR2 reads SMNVEV (reference sequence). Trimming cost V 2 bases and J 3 bases; bases outside gene matches: 6. The CDR3 spans 15 residues. CDR3 protein: CASSLGTSSHYEQYF. The CDR3 region has the DNA TGTGCCAGCAGTTTAGGGACTAGTAGTCACTACGAGCAGTACTTC.

This clone was found a few times. The rearrangement joins TRBV5-1 to TRBJ2-1, with 9 bases that match TRBD1. The CDR3 loop spans 19 amino acids. Per the germline V gene, CDR1 is SGHRS and CDR2 is YFSETQ. V gave up 3 bases and J gave up 7 bases; unmatched junction bases: 20. This CDR3 is CASSYVPGQGTVVRNEQFF. CDR3 DNA sequence: TGCGCCAGCAGCTACGTCCCGGGACAGGGAACTGTAGTTCGGAATGAGCAGTTCTTC.

The V and J genes are TRBV30 and TRBJ1-5; the D gene is possibly TRBD1 (6 bases). Germline lookup yields CDR1 GTSNPN and CDR2 SVGIG (reference sequence). V lost 0 bases and J lost 2, with 14 bases in between. The CDR3 is 16 residues long. The DNA of the CDR3 is TGTGCCTGGAGTGTATTTTTCGCAGGGGGCAATCAGCCCCAGCATTTT. This gives the protein CAWSVFFAGGNQPQHF.

The chain's CDR3 is CASSGGGSTDTQYF. The CDR3 region has the DNA TGTGCCAGCAGCGGCGGGGGGAGCACAGATACGCAGTATTTT. This chain uses TRBV7-2 with TRBJ2-3; 8 bases are shared with TRBD2. CDR3 length: 14 amino acids. Germline loops: CDR1 SGHTA, CDR2 FQGNSA. V dropped 5 bases and J dropped 0; count of bases not matched to a gene: 1.

The CDR3 DNA follows: TGTGCCAGTAGTATTACCGGGGGCTCGTACAATGAGCAGTTCTTC. Its protein is CASSITGGSYNEQFF. The gene calls are TRBV19 and TRBJ2-1; the D gene could be TRBD1 or TRBD2 (6 bases each). There are 15 residues in the CDR3. V was trimmed by 3 bases and J by 4 bases, leaving 13 bases between them. Germline CDR1 reads LNHDA; CDR2 reads SQIVND (reference sequence).

The chain has TRBV9 and TRBJ2-2; 7 positions match TRBD1. V gave up 4 bases and J gave up 5 bases; unmatched junction bases: 5. In germline, CDR1 is SGDLS, CDR2 YYNGEE. The CDR3 sequence is 14 residues long. This CDR3 is CASSQDRRTGELFF. The CDR3 DNA follows: TGTGCCAGCAGCCAGGACAGGAGGACCGGGGAGCTGTTTTTT.

The rearrangement links TRBV7-9 to TRBJ2-7; D gene ambiguous. With 1 base removed from V and 0 bases from J, the gap between germline ends came to 19 bases. Germline V gene sequence: CDR1 SEHNR, CDR2 FQNEAQ (reference sequence). The CDR3 is 18 amino acids. The CDR3 nucleotides read TGTGCCAGCAGCTTAGAGTCAGGTCTATCATTTAACTCCTACGAGCAGTACTTC. Translated, it gives CASSLESGLSFNSYEQYF.

J is TRBJ2-2 and V is TRBV14; D might be TRBD1 (5 bases). Germline lookup yields CDR1 SGHDN and CDR2 FVKESK. Deletions cut 2 bases from V and 5 bases from J, with 12 bases between. The CDR3 loop spans 15 amino acids. The CDR3 DNA is TGTGCCAGCAGCCAAAGGGGCAGGGTAACCGGGGAGCTGTTTTTT. Protein product: CASSQRGRVTGELFF.

The rearrangement links TRBV11-1 to TRBJ2-1; D is possibly TRBD1 (6 bases). Deletions cut 5 bases from V and 0 bases from J, with 20 bases between. Germline V gene data show CDR1 as SGHAT and CDR2 as FQDESV (reference sequence). The CDR3 covers 18 residues. CDR3 region: CASSPPYGGQSSYNEQFF. CDR3 bases: TGTGCCAGCAGCCCCCCGTATGGGGGCCAGAGCTCCTACAATGAGCAGTTCTTC. The full variable domain, its missing parts supplied by reference TRBV11-1 and TRBJ2-1, is EAEVAQSPRYKITEKSQAVAFWCDPISGHATLYWYRQILGQGPELLVQFQDESVVDDSQLPKDRFSAERLKGVDSTLKIQPAELGDSAMYLCASSPPYGGQSSYNEQFFGPGTRLTVL.